These T cell receptor beta chains were read from a single sample in a study of technical replicates of blood from a few donors. Measured with immunoSEQ multiplex PCR; TCRdb has only the in-frame clones, and not every one. The sample carries approximately 80,000 clones, approximately 90% recorded once. The specimen sequenced was T cells isolated from PBMCs. Every receptor here comes from a human donor in good health. Each CDR3 is given with its conserved first and last residue. D genes are given only for firm matches. Size is stated for part of the rows, as once, few or many counts, or as a class when the clone is expanded.

clone size: -
J gene: TRBJ2-1
V gene: TRBV4-1
D gene: TRBD2
CDR3 protein: CASSQKALAGVDEQFF
CDR3 DNA: TGCGCCAGCAGCCAAAAAGCCCTAGCGGGAGTGGATGAGCAGTTCTTC

clone size: -
J gene: TRBJ1-2
V gene: TRBV4-1
D gene: TRBD1
CDR3 protein: CASSQEEGASRYGYTF
CDR3 DNA: TGCGCCAGCAGCCAAGAAGAGGGGGCAAGTAGGTATGGCTACACCTTC

clone size: -
J gene: TRBJ2-7
V gene: TRBV6-1
D gene: -
CDR3 protein: CASSEAPTRDEQYF
CDR3 DNA: TGTGCCAGCAGTGAAGCTCCCACGAGGGACGAGCAGTACTTC

clone size: -
J gene: TRBJ2-1
V gene: TRBV7-8
D gene: -
CDR3 protein: CASSLGVRGTYNEQFF
CDR3 DNA: TGTGCCAGCAGCTTAGGTGTCCGCGGGACCTACAATGAGCAGTTCTTC

clone size: -
J gene: TRBJ1-4
V gene: TRBV2
D gene: TRBD1
CDR3 protein: CASILGTGEKLFF
CDR3 DNA: TGTGCCAGCATCCTGGGGACAGGAGAAAAACTGTTTTTT

clone size: -
J gene: TRBJ2-7
V gene: TRBV15
D gene: TRBD1
CDR3 protein: CATSKGQESSYEQYF
CDR3 DNA: TGTGCCACCAGCAAGGGACAGGAGAGCTCCTACGAGCAGTACTTC

clone size: once
J gene: TRBJ2-2
V gene: TRBV30
D gene: -
CDR3 protein: CALSRGFNTGELFF
CDR3 DNA: TGTGCCTTAAGCAGGGGTTTTAACACCGGGGAGCTGTTTTTT

clone size: -
J gene: TRBJ2-1
V gene: TRBV9
D gene: -
CDR3 protein: CASSVAYLGRGNEQFF
CDR3 DNA: TGTGCCAGCAGCGTAGCCTATCTGGGAAGGGGCAATGAGCAGTTCTTC

clone size: -
J gene: TRBJ1-4
V gene: TRBV7-9
D gene: -
CDR3 protein: CASSLFTGSNEKLFF
CDR3 DNA: TGTGCCAGCAGCTTATTCACAGGCAGTAATGAAAAACTGTTTTTT

clone size: -
J gene: TRBJ2-7
V gene: TRBV5-6
D gene: -
CDR3 protein: CASSIGSDYEQYF
CDR3 DNA: TGTGCCAGCAGCATAGGATCCGACTACGAGCAGTACTTC

clone size: few
J gene: TRBJ2-1
V gene: TRBV2
D gene: -
CDR3 protein: CASSPAGYNEQFF
CDR3 DNA: TGTGCCAGCAGTCCTGCGGGGTACAATGAGCAGTTCTTC

clone size: -
J gene: TRBJ1-1
V gene: TRBV27
D gene: -
CDR3 protein: CASKFHVNTEAFF
CDR3 DNA: TGTGCCAGCAAATTCCATGTGAACACTGAAGCTTTCTTT

clone size: -
J gene: TRBJ2-7
V gene: TRBV7-3
D gene: TRBD1
CDR3 protein: CASSAQTGEYEQYF
CDR3 DNA: TGTGCCAGCAGCGCGCAGACAGGGGAGTACGAGCAGTACTTC

clone size: -
J gene: TRBJ2-5
V gene: TRBV27
D gene: -
CDR3 protein: CASSFREQETQYF
CDR3 DNA: TGTGCCAGCAGTTTTAGAGAACAAGAGACCCAGTACTTC

clone size: -
J gene: TRBJ1-1
V gene: TRBV11-3
D gene: -
CDR3 protein: CATEYTGKAFF
CDR3 DNA: TGTGCCACAGAATACACAGGAAAAGCTTTCTTT

clone size: -
J gene: TRBJ2-3
V gene: TRBV2
D gene: TRBD2
CDR3 protein: CASGISGRIDTQYF
CDR3 DNA: TGTGCCAGCGGGATAAGCGGGAGGATAGATACGCAGTATTTT

clone size: -
J gene: TRBJ2-2
V gene: TRBV7-6
D gene: -
CDR3 protein: CASSLDWALTAGELFF
CDR3 DNA: TGTGCCAGCAGCTTAGATTGGGCACTTACCGCCGGGGAGCTGTTTTTT